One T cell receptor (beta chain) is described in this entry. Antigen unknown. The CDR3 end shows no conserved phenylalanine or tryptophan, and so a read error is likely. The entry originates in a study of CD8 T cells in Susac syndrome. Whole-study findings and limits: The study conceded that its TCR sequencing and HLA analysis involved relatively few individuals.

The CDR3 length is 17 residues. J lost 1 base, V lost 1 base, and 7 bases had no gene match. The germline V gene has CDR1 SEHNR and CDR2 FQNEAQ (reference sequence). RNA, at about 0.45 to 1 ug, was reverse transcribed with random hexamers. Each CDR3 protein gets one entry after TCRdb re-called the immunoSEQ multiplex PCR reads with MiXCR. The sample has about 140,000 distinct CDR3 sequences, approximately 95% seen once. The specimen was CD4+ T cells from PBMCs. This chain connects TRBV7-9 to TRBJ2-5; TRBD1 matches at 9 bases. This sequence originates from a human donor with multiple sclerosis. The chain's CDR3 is CASSLVSGQGIQETQYV. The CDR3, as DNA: TGTGCCAGCAGCTTAGTGTCGGGACAGGGAATCCAAGAGACCCAGTACGTC.